Below, 10 T cell receptor beta chains from the same sample are listed, as sequenced in a study of blood T cell repertoires in COVID-19. Data came from immunoSEQ multiplex PCR; TCRdb stores just in-frame clones and leaves some out. Counted here are approximately 470,000 clones, around 90% occurring once; the ten biggest clones make up about 0.65%. Sequences were obtained from PBMCs or T cells enriched from blood (not recorded which). These receptors were collected from a woman aged 18 to 35 who had recovered from COVID-19.

The chain combines TRBV5-1 with TRBJ1-1; TRBD1 is a possible D gene (5 bases). Trimming cost V 2 bases and J 3 bases, with 8 bases left between them. This CDR3 has 13 amino acids. In germline, CDR1 is SGHRS, CDR2 YFSETQ. CDR3 protein: CASSFGGYTEAFF. In nucleotides, the CDR3 is TGCGCCAGCAGCTTTGGGGGGTACACTGAAGCTTTCTTT.

The chain links TRBV5-1 to TRBJ1-2; 12 bases map to TRBD1. The CDR3 length is 18 residues. CDR1 is SGHRS, CDR2 YFSETQ, per germline. V was pared by 1 base and J by 5 bases, with 12 bases of the junction left unmatched. As DNA, the CDR3 is TGCGCCAGCAGCTTGACGACCGGTGGGACAGGGGGCGGTTATGGCTACACCTTC. It is translated as CASSLTTGGTGGGYGYTF.

The gene calls are TRBV6-6 and TRBJ2-1; 8 bases align to TRBD2. CDR3 length equals 15 residues. V trimming: 6 bases; J trimming: 7 bases; junction bases outside the gene matches: 11. The germline CDR1 and CDR2 sequences are MNHNY and SVGAGI (reference sequence). CDR3 residues: CASRFRGGPGNEQFF. The CDR3 DNA is TGTGCCAGCAGGTTCCGGGGGGGCCCTGGAAATGAGCAGTTCTTC.

This clone was seen just once. This chain joins TRBV4-1 and TRBJ1-5; D uncertain. CDR1 is MGHRA, CDR2 YSYEKL, per germline. This CDR3 contains 13 residues. V dropped 0 bases and J dropped 6 bases, with 6 bases sitting between them. In DNA form, the CDR3 reads TGCGCCAGCAGCCAAGATGTCGGTCAGCCCCAGCATTTT. Translation: CASSQDVGQPQHF.

A few counts support this clone. The chain employs TRBV5-1 and TRBJ1-3; the match to TRBD1 covers 9 bases. This CDR3 contains 13 residues. J lost 8 bases, V lost 5 bases, and 5 bases had no gene match. Germline V gene sequence: CDR1 SGHRS, CDR2 YFSETQ. The CDR3 protein is CASSKDRGYTIYF. The CDR3 nucleotides are TGCGCCAGCAGTAAGGACAGGGGTTACACCATATATTTT. Variable domain in full (rest from reference TRBV5-1 and TRBJ1-3): KAGVTQTPRYLIKTRGQQVTLSCSPISGHRSVSWYQQTPGQGLQFLFEYFSETQRNKGNFPGRFSGRQFSNSRSEMNVSTLELGDSALYLCASSKDRGYTIYFGEGSWLTVV.

This chain joins TRBV7-2 and TRBJ1-1, with D tentatively TRBD1 (5 bases). V lost 7 bases, J lost 5 bases, and 23 bases lay in between. CDR3 size: 16 residues. The V gene's germline CDR1 is SGHTA and CDR2 FQGNSA. The CDR3 DNA is TGTGCCAGCAATCACCCCGGGGGGAAGGGTGGAACTGAAGCTTTCTTT. It translates to CASNHPGGKGGTEAFF.

This chain connects TRBV3-1 (or the pseudogene TRBV3-2) to TRBJ2-5, with D unclear. CDR3 length equals 14 residues. V lost 4 bases and J lost 3, with 12 bases in between. Germline V gene lookup returns CDR1 LGHDT and CDR2 YNNKEL (reference sequence). In DNA, the CDR3 is TGTGCCAGCAGCCGACGCACAGTGGAAGAGACCCAGTACTTC. Its protein is CASSRRTVEETQYF.

The CDR3 DNA is TGTGCCAGCAGTAGGAGCACAGGGGCTGAAGCTTTCTTT. Amino acids: CASSRSTGAEAFF. V is TRBV12-3 or TRBV12-4 and J is TRBJ1-1; 7 positions match TRBD1. CDR3 length: 13 amino acids. J gave up 6 bases and V 5 bases, and 6 bases lay outside the gene matches.

V usage is TRBV15 and J usage is TRBJ2-5, with 7 positions matching TRBD2. The CDR3 sequence is 14 residues long. The germline gives CDR1 LNHNV, CDR2 YYDKDF (reference sequence). J gave up 6 bases and V 8 bases, and 12 bases lay outside the gene matches. This CDR3 is CATGSWGGGKTQYF. The CDR3 bases are TGTGCCACCGGAAGCTGGGGGGGAGGAAAGACCCAGTACTTC.

In this sample, this clone turned up once. The chain employs TRBV12-3 or TRBV12-4 and TRBJ1-5; maybe TRBD1 (6 bases). CDR3 length equals 12 residues. Deletions cut 11 bases from V and 6 bases from J, with 14 bases between. The CDR3 nucleotides read TGTGCCGAGCCCACAGGGAGTCAGCCCCAGCATTTT. It yields the protein CAEPTGSQPQHF.